This T cell receptor (beta chain) was observed in a study of human CD4 T cells and Enterobacteriaceae. Profiled with immunoSEQ multiplex PCR; TCRdb holds only in-frame clones, not every one. The table lists over 450 clones, less than 50% of them singletons. CFSE-low CD25+ ICOS+ proliferating activated T cells were FACS-sorted after about 6-7 days. Sorted memory CD4+ T cells were CFSE-labeled and cultured 2:1 with irradiated antigen-pulsed autologous monocytes. Sorting took every CD4+ cell except CD45RA+CCR7+CD95- naive cells, reaching over 98% purity. Sorting first excluded CD8+, CD14+, CD16+, CD56+, CD19+ and CD25-bright cells. The V and J ends lost 2 bases and 0 bases, in that order; junction bases with no gene match: 4. Germline V gives CDR1 SGDLS, CDR2 YYNGEE. This CDR3 region has 16 residues. By sample share, this clone is large.

Sequencing was done on a sample of bacteria-reactive CD4+ T cells grown in culture. Subset here: CFSE-low proliferating memory CD4 T cells sorted after in vitro stimulation with a heat-inactivated bacterium or M. tuberculosis lysate. This TCR came from a human donor in good health. V gene TRBV9 combines with J gene TRBJ2-2, with TRBD2 matching 7 bases. The CDR3 spells CASSVFLAANTGELFF. CDR3 sequence (DNA): TGTGCCAGCAGCGTGTTTCTAGCGGCGAACACCGGGGAGCTGTTTTTT. The whole variable domain, filled in from reference TRBV9 and TRBJ2-2, reads DSGVTQTPKHLITATGQRVTLRCSPRSGDLSVYWYQQSLDQGLQFLIQYYNGEERAKGNILERFSAQQFPDLHSELNLSSLELGDSALYFCASSVFLAANTGELFFGEGSRLTVL.